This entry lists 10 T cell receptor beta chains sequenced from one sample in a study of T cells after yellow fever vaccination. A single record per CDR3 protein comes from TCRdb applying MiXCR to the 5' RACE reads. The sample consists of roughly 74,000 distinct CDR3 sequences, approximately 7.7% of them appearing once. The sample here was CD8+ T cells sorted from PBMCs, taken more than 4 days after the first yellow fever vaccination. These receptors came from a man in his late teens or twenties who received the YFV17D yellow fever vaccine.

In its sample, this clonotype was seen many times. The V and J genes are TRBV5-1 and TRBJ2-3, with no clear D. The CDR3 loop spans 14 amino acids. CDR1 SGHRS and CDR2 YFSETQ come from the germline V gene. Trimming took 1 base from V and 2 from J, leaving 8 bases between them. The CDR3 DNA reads TGCGCCAGCAGCTTGCGTCCATCCACAGATACGCAGTATTTT. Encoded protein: CASSLRPSTDTQYF.

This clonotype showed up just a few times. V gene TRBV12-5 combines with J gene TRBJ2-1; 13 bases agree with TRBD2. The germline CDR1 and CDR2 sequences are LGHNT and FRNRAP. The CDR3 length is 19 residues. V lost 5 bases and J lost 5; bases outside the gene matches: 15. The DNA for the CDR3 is TGTGCTAGTGGTCTCACCGGGACGGTACTAGCGGGGGGGAACAATGAGCAGTTCTTC. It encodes CASGLTGTVLAGGNNEQFF. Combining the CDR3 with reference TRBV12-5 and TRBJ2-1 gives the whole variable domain DARVTQTPRHKVTEMGQEVTMRCQPILGHNTVFWYRQTMMQGLELLAYFRNRAPLDDSGMPKDRFSAEMPDATLATLKIQPSEPRDSAVYFCASGLTGTVLAGGNNEQFFGPGTRLTVL.

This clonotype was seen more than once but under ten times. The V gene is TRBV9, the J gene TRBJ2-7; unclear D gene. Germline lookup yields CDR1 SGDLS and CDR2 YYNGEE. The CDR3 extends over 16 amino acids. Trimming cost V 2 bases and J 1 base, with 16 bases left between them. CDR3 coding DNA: TGTGCCAGCAGCGTCCTACAGAAACCAACATCCTACGAGCAGTACGTC. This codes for CASSVLQKPTSYEQYV.

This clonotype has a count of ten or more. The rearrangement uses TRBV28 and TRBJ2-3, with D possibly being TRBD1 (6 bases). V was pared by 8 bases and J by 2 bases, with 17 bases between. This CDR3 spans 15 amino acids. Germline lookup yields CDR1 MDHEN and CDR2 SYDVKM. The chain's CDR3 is CASRLGAIITDTQYF. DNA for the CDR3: TGTGCCAGCCGCTTGGGGGCGATTATCACAGATACGCAGTATTTT.

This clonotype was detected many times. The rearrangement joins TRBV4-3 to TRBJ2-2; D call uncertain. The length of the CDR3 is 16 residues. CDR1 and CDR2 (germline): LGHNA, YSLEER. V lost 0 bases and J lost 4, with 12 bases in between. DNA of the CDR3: TGCGCCAGCAGCCAAGAGTACCGAAGTGGCACCGGGGAGCTGTTTTTT. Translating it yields CASSQEYRSGTGELFF.

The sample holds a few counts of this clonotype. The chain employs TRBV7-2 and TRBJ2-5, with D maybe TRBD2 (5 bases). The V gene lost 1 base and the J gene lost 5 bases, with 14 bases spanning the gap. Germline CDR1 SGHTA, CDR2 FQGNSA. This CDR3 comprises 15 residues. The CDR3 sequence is CASSLGPTGGETQYF. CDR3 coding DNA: TGTGCCAGCAGCTTAGGACCGACGGGCGGGGAGACCCAGTACTTC.

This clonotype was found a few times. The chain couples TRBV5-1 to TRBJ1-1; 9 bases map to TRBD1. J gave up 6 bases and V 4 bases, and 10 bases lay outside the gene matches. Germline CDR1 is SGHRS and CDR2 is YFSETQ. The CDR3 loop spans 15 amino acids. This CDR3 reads CASSPTGTGRAEAFF. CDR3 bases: TGCGCCAGCAGCCCCACCGGGACAGGGAGGGCTGAAGCTTTCTTT. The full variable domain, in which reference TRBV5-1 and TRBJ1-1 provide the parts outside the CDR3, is KAGVTQTPRYLIKTRGQQVTLSCSPISGHRSVSWYQQTPGQGLQFLFEYFSETQRNKGNFPGRFSGRQFSNSRSEMNVSTLELGDSALYLCASSPTGTGRAEAFFGQGTRLTVV.

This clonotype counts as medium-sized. The CDR3, as DNA: TGTGCCAGCATCAAAAGCCGCCGGGTGGGGCGCACCGGGGAGCTGTTTTTT. Encoded protein: CASIKSRRVGRTGELFF. V usage is TRBV6-2 or TRBV6-3 and J usage is TRBJ2-2; D may be TRBD1 (5 bases). The length of the CDR3 is 17 residues. Trimming left V 7 bases short and J 4 bases short, with 22 bases between. Germline CDR1 is MNHEY and CDR2 is SVGEGT.

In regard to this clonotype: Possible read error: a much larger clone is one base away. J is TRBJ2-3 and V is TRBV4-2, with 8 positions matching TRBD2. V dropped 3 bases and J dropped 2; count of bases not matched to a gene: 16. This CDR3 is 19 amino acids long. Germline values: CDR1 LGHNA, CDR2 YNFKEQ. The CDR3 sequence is CASSHEGSSRGVHTDTQYF. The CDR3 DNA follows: TGTGCCAGCAGCCATGAGGGATCTTCGCGGGGGGTACACACAGATACGCAGTATTTT.

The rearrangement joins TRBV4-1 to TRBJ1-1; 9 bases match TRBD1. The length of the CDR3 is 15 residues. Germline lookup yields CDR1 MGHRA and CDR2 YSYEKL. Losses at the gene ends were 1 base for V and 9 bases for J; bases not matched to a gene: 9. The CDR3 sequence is CASSQAVRTGAKAFF. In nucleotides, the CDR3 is TGCGCCAGCAGCCAAGCTGTCAGGACAGGGGCCAAAGCTTTCTTT.